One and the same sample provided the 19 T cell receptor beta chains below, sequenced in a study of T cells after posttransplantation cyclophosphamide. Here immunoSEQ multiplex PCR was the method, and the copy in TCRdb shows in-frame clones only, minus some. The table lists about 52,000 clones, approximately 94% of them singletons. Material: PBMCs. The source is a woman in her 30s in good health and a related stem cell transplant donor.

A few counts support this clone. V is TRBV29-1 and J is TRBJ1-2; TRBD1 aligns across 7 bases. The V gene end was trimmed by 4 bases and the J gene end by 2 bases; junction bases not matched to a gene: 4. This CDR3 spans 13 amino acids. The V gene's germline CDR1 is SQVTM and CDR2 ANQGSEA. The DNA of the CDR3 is TGCAGCGTTGCCACAGGGGCGAACTATGGCTACACCTTC. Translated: CSVATGANYGYTF.

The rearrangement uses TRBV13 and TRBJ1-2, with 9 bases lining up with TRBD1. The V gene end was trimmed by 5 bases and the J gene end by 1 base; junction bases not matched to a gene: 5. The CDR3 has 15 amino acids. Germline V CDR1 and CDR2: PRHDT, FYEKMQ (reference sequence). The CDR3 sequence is CASSQGTGNNYGYTF. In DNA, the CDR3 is TGTGCCAGCAGCCAAGGGACAGGGAATAACTATGGCTACACCTTC.

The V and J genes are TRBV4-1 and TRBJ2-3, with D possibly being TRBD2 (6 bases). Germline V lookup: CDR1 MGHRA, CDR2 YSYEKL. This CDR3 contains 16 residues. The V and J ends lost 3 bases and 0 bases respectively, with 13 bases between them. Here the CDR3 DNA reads TGCGCCAGCAGCCAGTTCACCGGGACTAGCACAGATACGCAGTATTTT. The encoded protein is CASSQFTGTSTDTQYF.

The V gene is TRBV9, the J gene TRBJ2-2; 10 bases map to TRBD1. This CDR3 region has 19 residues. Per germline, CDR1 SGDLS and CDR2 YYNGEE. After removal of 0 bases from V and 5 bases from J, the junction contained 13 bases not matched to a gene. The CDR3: CASSVEARSDRGRTGELFF. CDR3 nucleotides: TGTGCCAGCAGCGTAGAAGCCAGGAGTGACAGGGGGCGGACCGGGGAGCTGTTTTTT.

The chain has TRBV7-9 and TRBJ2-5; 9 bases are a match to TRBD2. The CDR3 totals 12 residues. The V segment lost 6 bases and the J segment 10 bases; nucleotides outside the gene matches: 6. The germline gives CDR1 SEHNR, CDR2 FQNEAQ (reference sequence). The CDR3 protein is CASRVSGGDQYF. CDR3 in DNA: TGTGCCAGCAGAGTTAGCGGGGGAGACCAGTACTTC.

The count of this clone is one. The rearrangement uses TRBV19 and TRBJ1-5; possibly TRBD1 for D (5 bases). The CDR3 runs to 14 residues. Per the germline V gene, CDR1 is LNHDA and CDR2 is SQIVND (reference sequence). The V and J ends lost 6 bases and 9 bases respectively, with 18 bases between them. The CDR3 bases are TGTGCCAGTAGCAAACTTGGGGCGGGACCGCCCCAGCATTTT. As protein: CASSKLGAGPPQHF.

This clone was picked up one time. CDR3 residues: CASSKEFRGSYEQYF. The DNA for the CDR3 is TGTGCCAGCAGCAAAGAATTCAGGGGGTCCTACGAGCAGTACTTC. This chain connects TRBV21-1 to TRBJ2-7; the table's D call TRBD1 went unverified against the DNA. TRBV21-1 is deemed a pseudogene. This CDR3 is 15 amino acids long.

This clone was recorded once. DNA for the CDR3: TGTGCCAGCAGGCGGACAGGGATCACTGAAGCTTTCTTT. This translates into CASRRTGITEAFF. The chain carries TRBV5-6 and TRBJ1-1, with 8 bases identical to TRBD1. The CDR3 covers 13 residues. V gave up 5 bases and J gave up 4 bases; unmatched junction bases: 4. CDR1 and CDR2 from the germline V gene are SGHDT and YYEEEE.

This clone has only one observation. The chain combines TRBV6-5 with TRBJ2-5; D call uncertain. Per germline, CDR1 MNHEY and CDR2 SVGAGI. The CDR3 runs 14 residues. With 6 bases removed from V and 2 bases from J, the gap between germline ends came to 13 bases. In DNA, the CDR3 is TGTGCCAGCAGCCTGATGGCAGTTCAAGAGACCCAGTACTTC. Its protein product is CASSLMAVQETQYF.

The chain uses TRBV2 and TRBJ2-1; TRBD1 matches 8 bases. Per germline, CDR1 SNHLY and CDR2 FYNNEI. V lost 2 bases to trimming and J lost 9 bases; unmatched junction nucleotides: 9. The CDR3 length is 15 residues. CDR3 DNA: TGTGCCAGCAGTGAAAGGATGCAGGGGGCAGGTGAGCAGTTCTTC. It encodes CASSERMQGAGEQFF.

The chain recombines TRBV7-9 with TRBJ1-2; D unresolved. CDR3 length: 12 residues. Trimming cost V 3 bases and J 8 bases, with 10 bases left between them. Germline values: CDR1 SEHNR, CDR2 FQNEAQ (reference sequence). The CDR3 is CASSLRLVGYTF. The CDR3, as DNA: TGTGCCAGCAGCTTGCGGTTAGTAGGCTACACCTTC.

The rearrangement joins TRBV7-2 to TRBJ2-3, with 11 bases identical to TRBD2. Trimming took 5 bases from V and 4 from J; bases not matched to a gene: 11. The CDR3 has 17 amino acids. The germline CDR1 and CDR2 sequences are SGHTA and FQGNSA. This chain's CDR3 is CASSPEGGTSGSDTQYF. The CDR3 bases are TGTGCCAGCAGCCCGGAGGGCGGGACTAGCGGTTCAGATACGCAGTATTTT.

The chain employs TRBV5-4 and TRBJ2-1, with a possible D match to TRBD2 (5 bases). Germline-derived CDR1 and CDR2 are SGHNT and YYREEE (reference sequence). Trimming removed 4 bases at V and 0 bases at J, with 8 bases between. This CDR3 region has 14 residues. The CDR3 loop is CASSRGSSYNEQFF. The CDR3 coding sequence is TGTGCCAGCAGCCGGGGAAGCTCCTACAATGAGCAGTTCTTC.

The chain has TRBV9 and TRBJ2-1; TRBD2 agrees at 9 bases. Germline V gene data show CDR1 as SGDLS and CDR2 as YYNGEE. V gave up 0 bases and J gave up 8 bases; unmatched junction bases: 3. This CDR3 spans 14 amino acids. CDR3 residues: CASSVAPSGDEQFF. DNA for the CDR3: TGTGCCAGCAGCGTAGCCCCTAGCGGGGATGAGCAGTTCTTC. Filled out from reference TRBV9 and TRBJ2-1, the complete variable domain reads DSGVTQTPKHLITATGQRVTLRCSPRSGDLSVYWYQQSLDQGLQFLIQYYNGEERAKGNILERFSAQQFPDLHSELNLSSLELGDSALYFCASSVAPSGDEQFFGPGTRLTVL.

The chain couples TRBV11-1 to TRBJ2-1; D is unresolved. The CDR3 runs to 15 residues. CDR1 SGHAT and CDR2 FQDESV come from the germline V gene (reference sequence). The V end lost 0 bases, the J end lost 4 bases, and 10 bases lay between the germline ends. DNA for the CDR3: TGTGCCAGCAGCTTAGCGATCCTAGAATACAATGAGCAGTTCTTC. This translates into CASSLAILEYNEQFF.

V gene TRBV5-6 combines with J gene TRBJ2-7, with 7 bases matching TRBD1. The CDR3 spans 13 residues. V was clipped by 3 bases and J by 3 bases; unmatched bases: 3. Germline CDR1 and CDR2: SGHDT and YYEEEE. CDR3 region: CASSWDSSYEQYF. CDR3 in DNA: TGTGCCAGCAGCTGGGACAGCAGCTACGAGCAGTACTTC.

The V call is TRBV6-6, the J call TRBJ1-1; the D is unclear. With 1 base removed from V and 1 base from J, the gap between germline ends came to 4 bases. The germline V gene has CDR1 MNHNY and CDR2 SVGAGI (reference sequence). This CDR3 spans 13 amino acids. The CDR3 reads CASSYLQNTEAFF. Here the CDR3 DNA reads TGTGCCAGCAGTTACTTACAGAACACTGAAGCTTTCTTT.

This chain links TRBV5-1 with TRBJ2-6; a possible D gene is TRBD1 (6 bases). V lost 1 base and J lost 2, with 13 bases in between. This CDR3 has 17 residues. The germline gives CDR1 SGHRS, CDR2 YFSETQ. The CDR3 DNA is TGCGCCAGCAGCTTGTTGATTGGGGGCACTGGGGCCAACGTCCTGACTTTC. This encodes CASSLLIGGTGANVLTF. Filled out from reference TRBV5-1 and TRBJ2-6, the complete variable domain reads KAGVTQTPRYLIKTRGQQVTLSCSPISGHRSVSWYQQTPGQGLQFLFEYFSETQRNKGNFPGRFSGRQFSNSRSEMNVSTLELGDSALYLCASSLLIGGTGANVLTFGAGSRLTVL.

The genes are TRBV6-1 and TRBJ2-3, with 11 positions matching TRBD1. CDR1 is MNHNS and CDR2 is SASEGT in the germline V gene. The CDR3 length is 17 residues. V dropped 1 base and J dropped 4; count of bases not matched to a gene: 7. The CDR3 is CASSEGVPGQGADTQYF. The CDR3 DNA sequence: TGTGCCAGCAGTGAAGGTGTCCCGGGACAGGGGGCAGATACGCAGTATTTT.